This T cell receptor (beta chain) stems from a study of blood T cell repertoires in COVID-19. V shed 3 bases and J shed 4 bases, with 10 bases lying between them. In germline, CDR1 is ENHRY, CDR2 SYGVKD. The CDR3 covers 14 residues. Participants were aged roughly 18 to 90 years, lived in under 25 US areas, and enrolled virtually. Clinical histories supplied by participants themselves formed the basis of cohort assignment. Authors' methods: Reference gene primer amplification gave nucleated cell count estimates. Clones were sequenced by immunoSEQ multiplex PCR, and TCRdb holds only the in-frame ones, with some missing. D and trimming were read from the DNA, whereas the V and J calls and clone size are those reported in that table. Among about 190,000 clones listed, around 85% were seen once.

The V gene is TRBV10-3, the J gene TRBJ1-5; possible D gene TRBD1, 5 bases. This TCR came from a woman in her twenties or thirties who had recovered from COVID-19. The sequenced material came from PBMCs or T cells enriched from blood (not recorded which). The CDR3 DNA sequence: TGTGCCATCAGTGATCGGGGGAGGAATCAGCCCCAGCATTTT. It yields the protein CAISDRGRNQPQHF.